The rows below give T cell receptor beta chains drawn from one sample of a study of cytotoxic CD8 clonotypes in ibrutinib-treated CLL. The table came from immunoSEQ multiplex PCR; TCRdb's copy has only in-frame clones and leaves some out. The sample has about 120,000 clones, roughly 85% seen once; the top ten hold approximately 2%. This sample comprised PBMCs, obtained after 24 months of ibrutinib treatment. The origin of the receptors is a human donor with chronic lymphocytic leukemia. Each CDR3 is given with its conserved first and last residue. The D gene is left open where the match is weak. Clone sizes are given selectively: once, few, many, or a class where the clone is expanded.

d_call j_call clone_size v_call cdr3_nt cdr3_aa
TRBD1 TRBJ2-7 NA TRBV19 TGTGCCAGTAGTATGTCCGGAGACAGGGAGTCCTACGAGCAGTACTTC CASSMSGDRESYEQYF
NA TRBJ2-1 NA TRBV7-2 TGTGCCAGCAGCTTATCCCTACACCTCAGGGCGGAGAATGAGCAGTTCTTC CASSLSLHLRAENEQFF
TRBD2 TRBJ2-5 NA TRBV5-4 TGTGCCAGCAGCACAGGACTAGCGGGGGGAGAGACCCAGTACTTC CASSTGLAGGETQYF
TRBD1 TRBJ1-3 NA TRBV10-3 TGTGCCACCCCCGCGGGTCGACAGGGTCCCCAGAGCTCTGGAAACACCATATATTTT CATPAGRQGPQSSGNTIYF
NA TRBJ2-7 few TRBV6-5 TGTGCCAGCAGTACTCCCAGGGGAGGCCACGAGCAGTACTTC CASSTPRGGHEQYF
NA TRBJ1-2 NA TRBV5-5 TGTGCCACGCAGAGACCCATGGGATTAAACTATGGCTACACCTTC CATQRPMGLNYGYTF
TRBD2 TRBJ2-2 NA TRBV7-3 TGTGCCAGCAGCTCTAGCGGGAGAGCCACCGGGGAGCTGTTTTTT CASSSSGRATGELFF
NA TRBJ1-2 NA TRBV18 TGTGCCAGCTCACCCATCCAGGGAAGCGACACCTTC CASSPIQGSDTF
NA TRBJ1-2 NA TRBV4-3 TGCGCCAGCAGCCAAGAAGGGTTTGGCTACACCTTC CASSQEGFGYTF
NA TRBJ2-3 NA TRBV27 TGTGCCAGCTTAAAGTTGACTAGCACAGATACGCAGTATTTT CASLKLTSTDTQYF
TRBD1 TRBJ2-1 NA TRBV19 TGTGCCAGTACCCAGGTTGGGGACAGGAATGAGCAGTTCTTC CASTQVGDRNEQFF
NA TRBJ1-1 NA TRBV28 TGTGCCAGCAGTTTTACAGGGACTGAAGCTTTCTTT CASSFTGTEAFF